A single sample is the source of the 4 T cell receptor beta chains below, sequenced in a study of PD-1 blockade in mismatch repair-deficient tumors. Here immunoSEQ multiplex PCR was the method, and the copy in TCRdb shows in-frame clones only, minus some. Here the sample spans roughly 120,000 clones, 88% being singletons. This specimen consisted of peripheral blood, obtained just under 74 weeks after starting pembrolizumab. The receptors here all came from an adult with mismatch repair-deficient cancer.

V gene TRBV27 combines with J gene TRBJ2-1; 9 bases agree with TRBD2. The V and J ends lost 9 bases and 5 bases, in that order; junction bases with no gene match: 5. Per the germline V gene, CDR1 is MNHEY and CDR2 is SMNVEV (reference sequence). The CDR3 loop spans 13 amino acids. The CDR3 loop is CASKLAGNNEQFF. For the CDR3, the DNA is TGTGCCAGTAAACTAGCGGGTAACAATGAGCAGTTCTTC.

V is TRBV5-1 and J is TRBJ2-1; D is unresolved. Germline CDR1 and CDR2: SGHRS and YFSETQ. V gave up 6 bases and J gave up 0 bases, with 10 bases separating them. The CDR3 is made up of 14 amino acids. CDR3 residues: CASTVESSYNEQFF. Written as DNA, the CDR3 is TGCGCCAGCACCGTGGAGAGCTCCTACAATGAGCAGTTCTTC.

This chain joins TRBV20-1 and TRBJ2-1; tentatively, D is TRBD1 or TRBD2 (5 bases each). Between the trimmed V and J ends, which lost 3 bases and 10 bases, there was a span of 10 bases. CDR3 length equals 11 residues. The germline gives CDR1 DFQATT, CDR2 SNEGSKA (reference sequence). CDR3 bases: TGCAGTGCTAGTCACCGGGGCGAGCAGTTCTTC. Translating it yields CSASHRGEQFF.

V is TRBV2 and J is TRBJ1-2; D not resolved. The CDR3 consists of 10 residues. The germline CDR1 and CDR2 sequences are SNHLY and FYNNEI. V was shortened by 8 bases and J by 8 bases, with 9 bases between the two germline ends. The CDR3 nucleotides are TGTGCCAGCCCTTTTAGGGGCTACACCTTC. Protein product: CASPFRGYTF.